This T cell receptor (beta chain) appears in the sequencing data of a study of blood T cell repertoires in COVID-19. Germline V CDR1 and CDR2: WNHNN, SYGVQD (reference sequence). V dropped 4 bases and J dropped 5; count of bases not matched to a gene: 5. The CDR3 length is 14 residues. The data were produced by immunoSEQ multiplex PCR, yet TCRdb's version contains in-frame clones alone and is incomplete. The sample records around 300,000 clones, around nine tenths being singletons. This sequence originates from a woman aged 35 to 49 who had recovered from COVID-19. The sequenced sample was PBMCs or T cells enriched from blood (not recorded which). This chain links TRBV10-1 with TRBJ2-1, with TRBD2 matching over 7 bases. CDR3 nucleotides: TGCGCCAGCAGTGTGCGGGAGCCGGACAATGAGCAGTTCTTC. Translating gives CASSVREPDNEQFF.